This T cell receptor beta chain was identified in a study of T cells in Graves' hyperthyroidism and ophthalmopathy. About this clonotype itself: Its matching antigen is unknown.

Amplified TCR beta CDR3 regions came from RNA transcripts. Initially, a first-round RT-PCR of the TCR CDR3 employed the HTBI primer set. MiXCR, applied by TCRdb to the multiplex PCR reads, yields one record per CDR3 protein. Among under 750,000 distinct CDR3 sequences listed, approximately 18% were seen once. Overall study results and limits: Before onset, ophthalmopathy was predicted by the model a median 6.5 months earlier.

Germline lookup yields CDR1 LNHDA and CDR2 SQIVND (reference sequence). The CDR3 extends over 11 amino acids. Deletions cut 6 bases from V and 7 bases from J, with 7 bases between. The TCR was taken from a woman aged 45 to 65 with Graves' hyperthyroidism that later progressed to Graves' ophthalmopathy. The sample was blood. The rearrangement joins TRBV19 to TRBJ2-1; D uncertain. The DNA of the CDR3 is TGTGCCAGTAGCGATCGAAATGAGCAGTTCTTC. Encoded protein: CASSDRNEQFF.